Shown below are 6 T cell receptor beta chains from a single sample sequenced in a study of blood T cell repertoires in COVID-19. Some clones are missing from TCRdb's copy, which holds only in-frame ones; the method was immunoSEQ multiplex PCR. The table has about 210,000 clones, 82% seen once. Source material: peripheral blood. These TCRs come from a woman in her 70s with COVID-19, enrolled during active disease.

The rearrangement links TRBV28 to TRBJ2-2; D may be TRBD1 (6 bases). Trimming cost V 3 bases and J 4 bases, with 21 bases left between them. The CDR3 extends over 18 amino acids. Germline V gene sequence: CDR1 MDHEN, CDR2 SYDVKM. The CDR3 loop reads CASSLYATGTWSTGELFF. The CDR3 nucleotides read TGTGCCAGCAGTTTGTACGCGACAGGTACTTGGTCCACCGGGGAGCTGTTTTTT.

J is TRBJ1-6 and V is TRBV7-9, with D possibly being TRBD1 (6 bases). The ends were cut back, 3 bases at V and 7 bases at J, with 13 bases in the middle. The germline V gene has CDR1 SEHNR and CDR2 FQNEAQ (reference sequence). The CDR3 sequence is 15 residues long. The DNA for the CDR3 is TGTGCCAGCAGCTTTTGGCGGACAGACAATTCACCCCTCCACTTT. It yields the protein CASSFWRTDNSPLHF.

The rearrangement links TRBV4-2 to TRBJ2-7, with 13 nucleotides matching TRBD2. Trimming cost V 5 bases and J 6 bases; bases outside gene matches: 16. CDR3 length: 18 amino acids. In germline, CDR1 is LGHNA, CDR2 YNFKEQ. In DNA form, the CDR3 reads TGTGCCAGCAGCTCCCTGAGACTAGCGGGAGGTGGAGGAGGCGAGCAGTACTTC. It specifies CASSSLRLAGGGGGEQYF.

V is TRBV13 and J is TRBJ1-5; D remains unclear. Looked up from germline, CDR1 is PRHDT and CDR2 is FYEKMQ (reference sequence). This CDR3 has 12 residues. The ends were cut back, 0 bases at V and 8 bases at J, with 5 bases in the middle. The DNA of the CDR3 is TGTGCCAGCAGCTTAGGCGGGGAGCCCCAGCATTTT. Amino acids: CASSLGGEPQHF. Full variable domain (missing parts from reference TRBV13 and TRBJ1-5): AAGVIQSPRHLIKEKRETATLKCYPIPRHDTVYWYQQGPGQDPQFLISFYEKMQSDKGSIPDRFSAQQFSDYHSELNMSSLELGDSALYFCASSLGGEPQHFGDGTRLSIL.

CDR3 nucleotide sequence: TGTGCCAGCAGCCTAGCCCAGGTCCCGCTTAGCAATCAGCCCCAGCATTTT. Its protein product is CASSLAQVPLSNQPQHF. The V gene is TRBV28, the J gene TRBJ1-5; D is unresolved. Trimming took off 6 bases at V and 0 bases at J, with 18 bases between the two ends. In germline, CDR1 is MDHEN, CDR2 SYDVKM. The CDR3 contains 17 residues.

The V gene is TRBV30, the J gene TRBJ1-3; 7 bases agree with TRBD1. CDR1 and CDR2 (germline): GTSNPN, SVGIG (reference sequence). The J segment lost 2 bases and the V segment lost 1 base, leaving 8 bases of the junction unmatched. CDR3 length: 16 amino acids. The CDR3 is CAWSDRGRLTGNTIYF. The DNA of the CDR3 is TGTGCCTGGAGTGACAGGGGCCGCTTGACTGGAAACACCATATATTTT.